This T cell receptor beta chain was sequenced for a study of T cells in Graves' hyperthyroidism and ophthalmopathy. Notes on the study in general: Ophthalmopathy was separated from stable hyperthyroidism by a 13 V-J model. Blood also carried most thyroid clonotypes expanded above 0.001.

Concerning this clonotype: Its antigen is undetermined.

Orbital computed tomography and thyroid ultrasound, together with serum TRAb and thyroxine and clinical symptoms, were used for diagnoses. Under 12 ml fresh peripheral blood yielded the PBMCs. Using RNA transcripts as the source, TCR beta CDR3 regions were amplified. TCR CDR3 underwent first-round RT-PCR with the HTBI primer set. TCRdb re-called the multiplex PCR reads with MiXCR, one entry per CDR3 protein. The profile shows roughly 96,000 distinct CDR3 sequences, around 50% of them singletons. Losses at the gene ends were 8 bases for V and 6 bases for J; bases not matched to a gene: 10. This CDR3 region has 12 residues. The V gene's germline CDR1 is SQVTM and CDR2 ANQGSEA.

This clonotype was sampled from a woman aged 40 to 50 with Graves' hyperthyroidism. The sequencing input was blood. The gene calls are TRBV29-1 and TRBJ2-7; 7 nucleotides align to TRBD2. In DNA, the CDR3 is TGCAGCTCCACTGCGGGAGTCGTCGAGCAGTACTTC. Translating gives CSSTAGVVEQYF.